This T cell receptor beta chain came from a study of neurological immune-mediated disorders. This clonotype appeared many times. CDR1 WSHSY and CDR2 SAAADI come from the germline V gene. With V trimmed by 6 bases and J by 6 bases, 4 bases remained unmatched. The CDR3 consists of 13 residues. One entry per CDR3 protein results from TCRdb running MiXCR on the 5' RACE reads. The sample consists of tens of thousands of distinct CDR3 sequences, about a tenth of them appearing once. The chain carries TRBV10-2 and TRBJ1-1, with 10 bases that match TRBD1. The sequenced sample was PBMCs. The source is a woman aged 40 to 49 with HTLV-1-associated myelopathy (HAM/TSP). The CDR3 is CASRPGQGSEAFF. The CDR3 bases are TGCGCCAGCAGACCGGGACAGGGGTCTGAAGCTTTCTTT.